Below are 19 T cell receptor beta chains sequenced from a single sample in a study of blood T cell repertoires in COVID-19. TCRdb's table, derived via immunoSEQ multiplex PCR, lists solely in-frame clones and lacks some. The sample carries under 250,000 clones, 65% to 85% recorded once. The sequenced sample was peripheral blood. The receptor source for this set is a woman aged 35 to 49 who had recovered from COVID-19.

This rearrangement joins TRBV19 to TRBJ1-1, with TRBD1 matching 7 bases. The CDR3 spans 15 residues. Germline CDR1 LNHDA, CDR2 SQIVND (reference sequence). V was pared by 5 bases and J by 5 bases, with 11 bases of the junction left unmatched. In DNA form, the CDR3 reads TGTGCCAGTAGTCTCAACCTAGGGGGCACGACTGAAGCTTTCTTT. Its translation: CASSLNLGGTTEAFF.

The chain recombines TRBV28 with TRBJ2-7; TRBD1 matches at 9 bases. CDR3 length: 16 residues. CDR1 and CDR2 from the germline V gene are MDHEN and SYDVKM. Losses at the gene ends were 3 bases for V and 4 bases for J; bases not matched to a gene: 10. As DNA, the CDR3 is TGTGCCAGCAGTTTTCTGCGGACAGGGGTGAAGTACGAGCAGTACTTC. Encoded protein: CASSFLRTGVKYEQYF.

The chain carries TRBV5-1 and TRBJ1-4; the D is unclear. This CDR3 has 15 residues. Germline V gene data show CDR1 as SGHRS and CDR2 as YFSETQ. The V and J ends lost 0 bases and 3 bases respectively, with 9 bases between them. For the CDR3, the DNA is TGCGCCAGCAGCTTGGTTACAGACCCTAATGAAAAACTGTTTTTT. Translation: CASSLVTDPNEKLFF.

The chain employs TRBV10-3 and TRBJ2-7, with D perhaps matching TRBD2 (6 bases). Germline V gene data show CDR1 as ENHRY and CDR2 as SYGVKD. There are 14 residues in the CDR3. Trimming cost V 1 base and J 8 bases, with 15 bases left between them. The CDR3 loop reads CAISELGGLPKQYF. The CDR3 coding sequence is TGTGCCATCAGTGAGTTGGGTGGACTACCCAAGCAGTACTTC.

This clone occurred a few times. This chain links TRBV27 with TRBJ2-7, with 9 bases fitting TRBD2. There are 14 residues in the CDR3. Germline V CDR1 and CDR2: MNHEY, SMNVEV (reference sequence). J lost 8 bases, V lost 6 bases, and 11 bases had no gene match. Here the CDR3 reads CASRTGTSYQKQYF. CDR3 DNA: TGTGCCAGCAGGACCGGGACTAGCTATCAGAAGCAGTACTTC.

V usage is TRBV11-3 and J usage is TRBJ1-1; a possible D gene is TRBD1 (5 bases). The CDR3 is 13 residues long. Looked up from germline, CDR1 is SGHNT and CDR2 is YENEEA. The V end was cut by 4 bases, the J end by 0 bases, with 6 bases between. The CDR3 DNA is TGTGCCAGCAGCTGGGGCGTGAACACTGAAGCTTTCTTT. Protein sequence: CASSWGVNTEAFF.

CDR3 in amino acids: CASSQDRRGNTEAFF. The CDR3 DNA sequence: TGTGCCAGCAGCCAAGATCGTAGGGGGAACACTGAAGCTTTCTTT. The chain has TRBV3-1 (or the pseudogene TRBV3-2) and TRBJ1-1, with D perhaps matching TRBD1 (5 bases). Germline V gene sequence: CDR1 LGHDT, CDR2 YNNKEL (reference sequence). The CDR3 has 15 amino acids. Trimming removed 0 bases at V and 1 base at J, with 9 bases between.

This chain uses TRBV2 with TRBJ1-6, with 7 bases fitting TRBD1. The V and J ends lost 4 bases and 6 bases, in that order; junction bases with no gene match: 9. CDR1 and CDR2 from the germline V gene are SNHLY and FYNNEI. The CDR3 loop spans 16 amino acids. The CDR3 loop reads CASSARSQGVNSPLHF. DNA of the CDR3: TGTGCCAGCAGTGCAAGGTCCCAGGGGGTTAATTCACCCCTCCACTTT.

The CDR3, as DNA: TGTGCCAGCAGCGCTATCACAGATACGCAGTATTTT. This codes for CASSAITDTQYF. The chain links TRBV9 to TRBJ2-3, with D unclear. This CDR3 contains 12 residues. V gave up 3 bases and J gave up 2 bases, with 4 bases separating them. Germline V gives CDR1 SGDLS, CDR2 YYNGEE.

The chain couples TRBV2 to TRBJ1-4, with TRBD1 as a possible D gene (6 bases). Germline V lookup: CDR1 SNHLY, CDR2 FYNNEI. V lost 6 bases to trimming and J lost 7 bases, with 15 bases between them. The CDR3 runs to 14 residues. CDR3 loop: CASRVTGLTEKLFF. The CDR3 nucleotides read TGTGCCAGCAGAGTAACAGGGTTAACTGAAAAACTGTTTTTT. Full variable domain (rest looked up from reference TRBV2 and TRBJ1-4): EPEVTQTPSHQVTQMGQEVILRCVPISNHLYFYWYRQILGQKVEFLVSFYNNEISEKSEIFDDQFSVERPDGSNFTLKIRSTKLEDSAMYFCASRVTGLTEKLFFGSGTQLSVL.

The V call is TRBV19, the J call TRBJ2-1; D is perhaps TRBD2 (5 bases). The V gene's germline CDR1 is LNHDA and CDR2 SQIVND (reference sequence). Trimming shortened V by 3 bases and J by 3 bases, and 15 bases separated the two germline ends. There are 16 residues in the CDR3. CDR3: CASSMSGGNLYNEQFF. The DNA of the CDR3 is TGTGCCAGTAGTATGTCCGGAGGCAACCTCTACAATGAGCAGTTCTTC. Based on the CDR3 plus reference TRBV19 and TRBJ2-1, the full variable domain is DGGITQSPKYLFRKEGQNVTLSCEQNLNHDAMYWYRQDPGQGLRLIYYSQIVNDFQKGDIAEGYSVSREKKESFPLTVTSAQKNPTAFYLCASSMSGGNLYNEQFFGPGTRLTVL.

This chain links TRBV5-4 with TRBJ2-1, with D tentatively TRBD1 (6 bases). Looked up from germline, CDR1 is SGHNT and CDR2 is YYREEE (reference sequence). This CDR3 has 15 amino acids. V was pared by 4 bases and J by 0 bases, with 11 bases between. The CDR3 DNA follows: TGTGCCAGCAGCAGACAGGTTAGCTCCTACAATGAGCAGTTCTTC. Translated: CASSRQVSSYNEQFF.

The chain has TRBV28 and TRBJ1-2, with 8 bases that match TRBD1. CDR1 and CDR2 (germline): MDHEN, SYDVKM. V lost 7 bases and J lost 5; bases outside the gene matches: 9. This CDR3 has 14 residues. CDR3 in DNA: TGTGCCAGCACCCATCACCAGGGGGCTTATGGCTACACCTTC. Translating it yields CASTHHQGAYGYTF.

The V gene is TRBV5-1, the J gene TRBJ1-4, with a weak D call TRBD1 (5 bases). Germline lookup yields CDR1 SGHRS and CDR2 YFSETQ. V dropped 8 bases and J dropped 8 bases, with 16 bases sitting between them. The CDR3 totals 13 residues. CDR3 amino acids: CASGAQGPEKLFF. In nucleotides, the CDR3 is TGCGCCAGTGGGGCCCAGGGCCCCGAAAAACTGTTTTTT.

This chain joins TRBV19 and TRBJ1-5, with no clear D. V shed 3 bases and J shed 6 bases, with 9 bases lying between them. The germline V gene encodes CDR1 LNHDA and CDR2 SQIVND (reference sequence). This CDR3 region has 13 residues. CDR3 in DNA: TGTGCCAGTAGTATTCAGGCATCTCAGCCCCAGCATTTT. This codes for CASSIQASQPQHF.

The V call is TRBV5-6, the J call TRBJ2-1; possibly TRBD2 for D (6 bases). With 4 bases removed from V and 9 bases from J, the gap between germline ends came to 14 bases. The CDR3 runs 13 residues. The germline gives CDR1 SGHDT, CDR2 YYEEEE. The CDR3 protein is CASSGGHTGEQFF. Here the CDR3 DNA reads TGTGCCAGCAGCGGAGGGCATACGGGTGAGCAGTTCTTC.

The chain has TRBV11-3 and TRBJ1-6, with D possibly TRBD1 on 6 matching bases. Germline V lookup: CDR1 SGHNT, CDR2 YENEEA. This CDR3 comprises 14 residues. With 7 bases removed from V and 9 bases from J, the gap between germline ends came to 16 bases. In DNA form, the CDR3 reads TGTGCCAGCACCTCAAACCAGGGGATTTCACCCCTCCACTTT. Translation gives CASTSNQGISPLHF. Filled out from reference TRBV11-3 and TRBJ1-6, the complete variable domain reads EAGVVQSPRYKIIEKKQPVAFWCNPISGHNTLYWYLQNLGQGPELLIRYENEEAVDDSQLPKDRFSAERLKGVDSTLKIQPAELGDSAVYLCASTSNQGISPLHFGNGTRLTVT.

The genes are TRBV4-2 and TRBJ2-7; D remains ambiguous. The ends were cut back, 1 base at V and 5 bases at J, with 15 bases in the middle. Germline assignment: CDR1 LGHNA and CDR2 YNFKEQ. There are 15 residues in the CDR3. The CDR3 DNA is TGTGCCAGCAGCCAAGGGGCCACGCTCAATAACGAGCAGTACTTC. It encodes CASSQGATLNNEQYF.

This clone was seen a single time. The chain joins TRBV7-2 to TRBJ2-1; D might be TRBD2 (6 bases). The CDR3 runs to 14 residues. Trimming pared 3 bases from V and 4 bases from J, leaving 10 bases between. The germline V gene encodes CDR1 SGHTA and CDR2 FQGNSA. The CDR3 loop is CASSFGTFYNEQFF. CDR3 bases: TGTGCCAGCAGCTTCGGGACTTTTTACAATGAGCAGTTCTTC.